One sample yielded the 18 T cell receptor beta chains listed below, sequenced in a study of blood T cells in healthy people across ages. A sample-barcoded 5' primer and a J-beta primer mix were used in a second PCR of roughly 7 to 11 cycles. TCRdb called the 5' RACE reads again in MiXCR, with one record for every CDR3 protein. Of fewer than 900,000 distinct CDR3 sequences listed, 36% are singletons. Sequenced material: blood. Source of these receptors: a man younger than 35 in good health.

The rearrangement links TRBV3-1 to TRBJ1-1; possibly TRBD1 for D (5 bases). This CDR3 region has 14 residues. The V gene's germline CDR1 is LGHDT and CDR2 YNNKEL (reference sequence). V lost 0 bases and J lost 4, with 9 bases in between. As DNA, the CDR3 is TGTGCCAGCAGCCAAGATTCAGGGACCACTGAAGCTTTCTTT. Amino acids: CASSQDSGTTEAFF.

This clonotype was detected ten times or more. V and J are TRBV12-3 or TRBV12-4 and TRBJ2-5; D gene ambiguous. V gave up 1 base and J gave up 3 bases, with 12 bases separating them. CDR3 length: 15 amino acids. This chain's CDR3 is CASSLGPSEKETQYF. The CDR3 DNA follows: TGTGCCAGCAGTTTAGGGCCTTCGGAAAAAGAGACCCAGTACTTC.

This clonotype was counted a few times. This chain joins TRBV27 and TRBJ1-6; D remains unclear. Trimming took 4 bases from V and 6 from J, leaving 7 bases between them. The CDR3 extends over 13 amino acids. Germline CDR1 is MNHEY and CDR2 is SMNVEV (reference sequence). This CDR3 reads CASSWVPNSPLHF. The DNA for the CDR3 is TGTGCCAGCAGTTGGGTCCCTAATTCACCCCTCCACTTT.

The rearrangement links TRBV7-2 to TRBJ2-7; D may correspond to TRBD1 or TRBD2 (5 bases each). Looked up from germline, CDR1 is SGHTA and CDR2 is FQGNSA. V was clipped by 4 bases and J by 7 bases, with 20 bases between them. This CDR3 has 15 residues. The CDR3 loop reads CASSSVGTLGGEQYF. CDR3 in DNA: TGTGCCAGCAGCTCTGTAGGGACGCTCGGAGGTGAGCAGTACTTC.

The V and J genes are TRBV5-1 and TRBJ2-3; D unresolved. Germline lookup yields CDR1 SGHRS and CDR2 YFSETQ. V lost 5 bases, J lost 2 bases, and 15 bases lay in between. The CDR3 contains 15 residues. CDR3 sequence: CASRLRVIDTDTQYF. CDR3 coding DNA: TGCGCCAGCAGACTCAGAGTGATCGACACAGATACGCAGTATTTT.

This clonotype was counted only a few times. This may be a read error, as it is one base from a much larger clone. The CDR3 sequence: CAGSSRDSPTDTQYF. The CDR3 nucleotides read TGTGCCGGCAGTTCCCGGGACAGCCCCACAGATACGCAGTATTTT. The V gene is TRBV12-3 or TRBV12-4, the J gene TRBJ2-3, with TRBD1 identical over 7 bases. This CDR3 is 15 amino acids long.

J is TRBJ1-2 and V is TRBV21-1; TRBD1 is taken as the D call from the table, unchecked against the DNA. TRBV21-1 is assigned pseudogene status. The CDR3 has 14 residues. The CDR3: CASSRSRVRGGYTF. The CDR3 region has the DNA TGTGCCAGCAGCAGATCCAGGGTTAGGGGTGGCTACACCTTC.

Many counts were recorded for this clonotype. The chain combines TRBV12-3 or TRBV12-4 with TRBJ2-5; D assignment may be TRBD1 or TRBD2 (5 bases each). The CDR3 extends over 14 amino acids. V gave up 5 bases and J gave up 3 bases, with 13 bases separating them. The CDR3, as DNA: TGTGCCAGCAGTCACGGGACGCCTGAAGAGACCCAGTACTTC. As protein: CASSHGTPEETQYF.

J is TRBJ2-3 and V is TRBV5-1, with 9 bases aligning to TRBD1. Germline values: CDR1 SGHRS, CDR2 YFSETQ. J lost 5 bases, V lost 2 bases, and 9 bases had no gene match. The CDR3 totals 16 residues. In DNA form, the CDR3 reads TGCGCCAGCAGCTTCGGACAGGGGACAGTCGGAGATACGCAGTATTTT. Its protein is CASSFGQGTVGDTQYF.

This clonotype was seen a handful of times. The chain couples TRBV4-1 to TRBJ2-1, with D possibly being TRBD2 (5 bases). The end of the DNA is better explained by TRBJ2-7, so the J call may be wrong. Germline values: CDR1 MGHRA, CDR2 YSYEKL. The CDR3 covers 15 residues. In DNA form, the CDR3 reads TGCGCCAGCAGCCCAGAAGCGGTCTCCTACAATGAGCAGTACTTC. Protein product: CASSPEAVSYNEQYF.

J is TRBJ2-7 and V is TRBV28, with a tentative D call TRBD1 (5 bases). V lost 2 bases to trimming and J lost 2 bases, with 13 bases between them. The CDR3 sequence is 15 residues long. Per germline, CDR1 MDHEN and CDR2 SYDVKM. CDR3 in amino acids: CASSLGTGRTYEQYF. CDR3 nucleotide sequence: TGTGCCAGCAGTTTAGGAACAGGACGAACCTACGAGCAGTACTTC.

This clonotype was detected a few times. The chain joins TRBV29-1 to TRBJ2-1; 10 bases are a match to TRBD1. The CDR3 is 14 amino acids. In germline, CDR1 is SQVTM, CDR2 ANQGSEA. With V trimmed by 4 bases and J by 3 bases, 3 bases remained unmatched. The CDR3, as DNA: TGCAGCGTTGGGACAGGGGGATACTACAATGAGCAGTTCTTC. Its protein is CSVGTGGYYNEQFF.

This clonotype was seen a handful of times. The rearrangement uses TRBV5-1 and TRBJ1-1; maybe TRBD1 (6 bases). Germline V gene sequence: CDR1 SGHRS, CDR2 YFSETQ. V gave up 2 bases and J gave up 4 bases, with 15 bases separating them. There are 15 residues in the CDR3. CDR3 DNA: TGCGCCAGCAGCTTAGGGGGAACCAGGGGCACTGAAGCTTTCTTT. Its translation is CASSLGGTRGTEAFF. Using reference TRBV5-1 and TRBJ1-1 for the parts outside the CDR3, the full variable domain is KAGVTQTPRYLIKTRGQQVTLSCSPISGHRSVSWYQQTPGQGLQFLFEYFSETQRNKGNFPGRFSGRQFSNSRSEMNVSTLELGDSALYLCASSLGGTRGTEAFFGQGTRLTVV.

This sequence joins TRBV12-3 or TRBV12-4 and TRBJ1-1; no definite D call. Trimming left V 5 bases short and J 0 bases short, with 13 bases between. This CDR3 contains 15 residues. CDR3 in amino acids: CASSLRPNMNTEAFF. The CDR3 nucleotides read TGTGCCAGCAGTCTAAGACCGAATATGAACACTGAAGCTTTCTTT.

This clonotype was seen more than once but under ten times. One end of the junction does not line up with germline, which may come from a read error. The V and J genes are TRBV6-5 and TRBJ2-1; TRBD2 agrees at 7 bases. The germline V gene encodes CDR1 MNHEY and CDR2 SVGAGI. The length of the CDR3 is 15 residues. The CDR3 bases are TGTCCCAGCAGACCTTCGGGGGGATCCTACAATGAGCAGTTCTTC. Its protein is CPSRPSGGSYNEQFF.

On this clonotype: Being one base from a much bigger clone, this may be a read error. The CDR3 bases are TGCAGTGCTAGCCCCAGGGGCCGGGGTGAGCAGTTCTTC. Amino acids: CSASPRGRGEQFF. V usage is TRBV20-1 and J usage is TRBJ2-1; TRBD1 is a possible D gene (6 bases). From germline, CDR1 is DFQATT and CDR2 SNEGSKA (reference sequence). The V end was cut by 3 bases, the J end by 9 bases, with 15 bases between. The CDR3 totals 13 residues.

This sequence joins TRBV7-9 and TRBJ2-5; D not resolved. Germline V gives CDR1 SEHNR, CDR2 FQNEAQ (reference sequence). The CDR3 totals 15 residues. V was cut by 0 bases and J by 0 bases, with 8 bases left in between. This chain's CDR3 is CASSLAQTYQETQYF. In DNA form, the CDR3 reads TGTGCCAGCAGCTTAGCACAGACCTACCAAGAGACCCAGTACTTC. Full variable domain (rest looked up from reference TRBV7-9 and TRBJ2-5): DTGVSQNPRHKITKRGQNVTFRCDPISEHNRLYWYRQTLGQGPEFLTYFQNEAQLEKSRLLSDRFSAERPKGSFSTLEIQRTEQGDSAMYLCASSLAQTYQETQYFGPGTRLLVL.

A remark on this clonotype: A read error may account for a junction end that differs from germline. As DNA, the CDR3 is TGCAGGGCTAGAGAGGGCAATCAGCCCCAGCATTTT. Its protein is CRAREGNQPQHF. V is TRBV20-1 and J is TRBJ1-5; D gene unclear. The CDR3 loop spans 12 amino acids. Germline V gene sequence: CDR1 DFQATT, CDR2 SNEGSKA (reference sequence).